The subject of this entry is one TCR beta chain. Its antigen is unidentified. The source of the sample is a study of identifying expanded T cells in peripheral blood. Healthy donors had no documented immune events, such as infections, while sampled. Findings of the study overall: Clone count variance between roughly 2-week samples rose with total template count. Roughly 1.2 clones differed between technical replicates, versus about 15 and 19 over time.

Libraries were prepared by immunoSEQ multiplex PCR; TCRdb keeps only in-frame clonotypes and omits some of them. Of 95,000 to 100,000 clones detected, roughly nine tenths appear once; the ten largest clones hold approximately 18%. The germline V gene has CDR1 SNHLY and CDR2 FYNNEI. Trimming took off 4 bases at V and 4 bases at J, with 10 bases between the two ends. The CDR3 covers 13 residues. The sample consisted of blood. The chain joins TRBV2 to TRBJ1-1; D call uncertain. The clonotype originates from a person aged 18 to 70 in good health. The CDR3 bases are TGTGCCAGCAGTGGGTTGACGGGCACTGAAGCTTTCTTT. Translating it yields CASSGLTGTEAFF.